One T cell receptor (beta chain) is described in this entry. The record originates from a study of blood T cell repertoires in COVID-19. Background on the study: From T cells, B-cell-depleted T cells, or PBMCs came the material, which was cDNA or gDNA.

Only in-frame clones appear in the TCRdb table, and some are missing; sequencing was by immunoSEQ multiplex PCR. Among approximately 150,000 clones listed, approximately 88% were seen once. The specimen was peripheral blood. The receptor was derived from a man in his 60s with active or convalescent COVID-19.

The CDR3 spells CASMTSGGGYNEQFF. For the CDR3, the DNA is TGTGCCAGCATGACTAGCGGAGGGGGGTACAATGAGCAGTTCTTC. This chain joins TRBV2 and TRBJ2-1, with TRBD2 matching 9 bases. CDR1 is SNHLY, CDR2 FYNNEI, per germline. The CDR3 has 15 amino acids. Trimming cost V 7 bases and J 4 bases; bases outside gene matches: 8.